A selection of T cell receptor beta chains follows, all from one sample in a study of T cell responses to AZD1222 COVID-19 vaccine. Profiled with immunoSEQ multiplex PCR; TCRdb holds only in-frame clones, not every one. The sample yields around 130,000 clones, roughly 87% seen once. The sample was peripheral blood, taken 28 days after the second AZD1222 dose. The receptors were gathered from an adult who received the AZD1222 COVID-19 vaccine. CDR3s include the opening cysteine and the closing phenylalanine or tryptophan. D genes are given only for firm matches. A clone size is listed for some rows: how often the clone was seen (once, few, many), or a class if it is expanded.

v_call: TRBV20-1; d_call: .; j_call: TRBJ2-7; clone_size: .; cdr3_nt: TGCAGTGCCCTAAAGGGCTACGAGCAGTACTTC; cdr3_aa: CSALKGYEQYF
v_call: TRBV19; d_call: .; j_call: TRBJ1-2; clone_size: .; cdr3_nt: TGTGCCAGTAGTATACAGGGGACTGCTGCCTATGGCTACACCTTC; cdr3_aa: CASSIQGTAAYGYTF
v_call: TRBV14; d_call: .; j_call: TRBJ2-7; clone_size: .; cdr3_nt: TGTGCCAGCAGCCCCCTCGGACCTCCGCAAGAGCAGTACTTC; cdr3_aa: CASSPLGPPQEQYF
v_call: TRBV7-3; d_call: .; j_call: TRBJ2-3; clone_size: .; cdr3_nt: TGTGCCAGCAGCTTATTAGGGGGAAACACAGATACGCAGTATTTT; cdr3_aa: CASSLLGGNTDTQYF
v_call: TRBV27; d_call: TRBD1; j_call: TRBJ1-2; clone_size: .; cdr3_nt: TGTGCCACCAAGACAGGGGGCAATGGCTACACCTTC; cdr3_aa: CATKTGGNGYTF
v_call: TRBV7-9; d_call: .; j_call: TRBJ1-1; clone_size: .; cdr3_nt: TGTGCCAGCAGCTTAGAGGCGAACACTGAAGCTTTCTTT; cdr3_aa: CASSLEANTEAFF
v_call: TRBV15; d_call: .; j_call: TRBJ1-2; clone_size: .; cdr3_nt: TGTGCCACCAGCAGAGATGACAGCTATGGCTACACCTTC; cdr3_aa: CATSRDDSYGYTF
v_call: TRBV9; d_call: TRBD1; j_call: TRBJ1-1; clone_size: .; cdr3_nt: TGTGCCAGCAGCCCAAGGGACAGGGGCTCTGAAGCTTTCTTT; cdr3_aa: CASSPRDRGSEAFF
v_call: TRBV15; d_call: TRBD1; j_call: TRBJ1-1; clone_size: .; cdr3_nt: TGTGCCACCAGCAGAGGACAGGGAACGCGGAACACTGAAGCTTTCTTT; cdr3_aa: CATSRGQGTRNTEAFF
v_call: TRBV7-2; d_call: .; j_call: TRBJ1-1; clone_size: .; cdr3_nt: TGTGCCAGCAGCTTAGGGGGAAATGAAGCTTTCTTT; cdr3_aa: CASSLGGNEAFF
v_call: TRBV6-5; d_call: .; j_call: TRBJ1-1; clone_size: .; cdr3_nt: TGTGCCAGCAGTTCACACTTACAACAGGTCCGCGCTTTCTTT; cdr3_aa: CASSSHLQQVRAFF
v_call: TRBV13; d_call: .; j_call: TRBJ2-1; clone_size: once; cdr3_nt: TGTGCCAGCAACTCGGGCGGACCGTACAATGAGCAGTTCTTC; cdr3_aa: CASNSGGPYNEQFF
v_call: TRBV30; d_call: .; j_call: TRBJ1-5; clone_size: .; cdr3_nt: TGTGCCTGGGGACTCGGGGGCCTTAGCAATCAGCCCCAGCATTTT; cdr3_aa: CAWGLGGLSNQPQHF
v_call: TRBV7-9; d_call: TRBD2; j_call: TRBJ2-1; clone_size: few; cdr3_nt: TGTGCCAGCAGCTTAGATAGCGGGAGGAGGAATGAGCAGTTCTTC; cdr3_aa: CASSLDSGRRNEQFF
v_call: TRBV6-5; d_call: .; j_call: TRBJ1-5; clone_size: .; cdr3_nt: TGTGCCAGCAGTCAGGGTTGGGGCAATCAGCCCCAGCATTTT; cdr3_aa: CASSQGWGNQPQHF
v_call: TRBV5-4; d_call: TRBD1; j_call: TRBJ2-7; clone_size: .; cdr3_nt: TGTGCCAGCAGCTTGCCGGGACAGGGGGCCTACGAGCAGTACTTC; cdr3_aa: CASSLPGQGAYEQYF
v_call: TRBV5-6; d_call: .; j_call: TRBJ2-4; clone_size: .; cdr3_nt: TGTGCCAGCAGCCATTGGGCCCTAGCCAAAAACATTCAGTACTTC; cdr3_aa: CASSHWALAKNIQYF
v_call: TRBV7-2; d_call: .; j_call: TRBJ2-5; clone_size: .; cdr3_nt: TGTGCCAGCAGCCCTCCGCGCCAAGGGGAGACCCAGTACTTC; cdr3_aa: CASSPPRQGETQYF
v_call: TRBV27; d_call: TRBD2; j_call: TRBJ2-3; clone_size: .; cdr3_nt: TGTGCCAGCGGATTAGCGGGGGGCACAGATACGCAGTATTTT; cdr3_aa: CASGLAGGTDTQYF
v_call: TRBV12-3/TRBV12-4; d_call: .; j_call: TRBJ2-1; clone_size: .; cdr3_nt: TGTGCCAGCAGGACCACCGACAATGAGCAGTTCTTC; cdr3_aa: CASRTTDNEQFF
v_call: TRBV4-3; d_call: .; j_call: TRBJ2-5; clone_size: .; cdr3_nt: TGCGCCAGCAGCCAAGATAGGAACAGGGAAGAGACCCAGTACTTC; cdr3_aa: CASSQDRNREETQYF
v_call: TRBV27; d_call: TRBD2; j_call: TRBJ2-5; clone_size: .; cdr3_nt: TGTGCCAGCAGTTTGCGGGGGGGGGAGACCCAGTACTTC; cdr3_aa: CASSLRGGETQYF
v_call: TRBV19; d_call: .; j_call: TRBJ2-2; clone_size: .; cdr3_nt: TGTGCCAGTAGTATCTTCGAGGGGGGCGGCGGGGAGCTGTTTTTT; cdr3_aa: CASSIFEGGGGELFF
v_call: TRBV18; d_call: TRBD2; j_call: TRBJ2-1; clone_size: .; cdr3_nt: TGTGCCAGCTCAGACACGGGGGGGCCCTACAATGAGCAGTTCTTC; cdr3_aa: CASSDTGGPYNEQFF
v_call: TRBV5-4; d_call: .; j_call: TRBJ2-5; clone_size: .; cdr3_nt: TGTGCCAGCAGTGTGGGCGGGTCTGAGACCCAGTACTTC; cdr3_aa: CASSVGGSETQYF
v_call: TRBV7-9; d_call: .; j_call: TRBJ1-2; clone_size: .; cdr3_nt: TGTGCCAGCACTCCATCGGGGGGCTATGGCTACACCTTC; cdr3_aa: CASTPSGGYGYTF
v_call: TRBV12-3/TRBV12-4; d_call: .; j_call: TRBJ1-2; clone_size: .; cdr3_nt: TGTGCCAGCAGTTTCTCGGGATCTGGCTACACCTTC; cdr3_aa: CASSFSGSGYTF
v_call: TRBV6-5; d_call: TRBD1; j_call: TRBJ1-1; clone_size: .; cdr3_nt: TGTGCCAGCAGTTACATACAGGGGAGAGCTTTCTTT; cdr3_aa: CASSYIQGRAFF
v_call: TRBV4-1; d_call: TRBD1; j_call: TRBJ2-6; clone_size: .; cdr3_nt: TGCGCCAGCAGCCAAGGGGGACAGGGGACCTCTGGGGCCAACGTCCTGACTTTC; cdr3_aa: CASSQGGQGTSGANVLTF
v_call: TRBV5-1; d_call: TRBD1; j_call: TRBJ1-2; clone_size: .; cdr3_nt: TGCGCCAGCAGCATGACAGGGTCCGGATTGGGCTACACCTTC; cdr3_aa: CASSMTGSGLGYTF
v_call: TRBV5-1; d_call: .; j_call: TRBJ2-5; clone_size: .; cdr3_nt: TGCGCCAGCAGCCGAGGGACGGGCCTCGGAGAAGAGACCCAGTACTTC; cdr3_aa: CASSRGTGLGEETQYF
v_call: TRBV19; d_call: .; j_call: TRBJ1-3; clone_size: .; cdr3_nt: TGTGCCAGTAGTATTTCCGGACAGCTGTACTCTGGAAACACCATATATTTT; cdr3_aa: CASSISGQLYSGNTIYF
v_call: TRBV10-3; d_call: .; j_call: TRBJ1-5; clone_size: .; cdr3_nt: TGTGCCACCAGCCCGGGCAGGGGCCGCAATCAGCCCCAGCATTTT; cdr3_aa: CATSPGRGRNQPQHF
v_call: TRBV7-2; d_call: .; j_call: TRBJ1-2; clone_size: .; cdr3_nt: TGTGCCAGCAGCCCGCGGGACATAAGGGTGGGCTACACCTTC; cdr3_aa: CASSPRDIRVGYTF
v_call: TRBV12-3/TRBV12-4; d_call: .; j_call: TRBJ1-2; clone_size: .; cdr3_nt: TGTGCCAGCAGTTTAGCAGTTGGCTACACCTTC; cdr3_aa: CASSLAVGYTF
v_call: TRBV7-9; d_call: TRBD2; j_call: TRBJ2-1; clone_size: .; cdr3_nt: TGTGCCAGCACCAAGGGGTCCCTGATAGCGGGGGGGTGGAATGAGCAGTTCTTC; cdr3_aa: CASTKGSLIAGGWNEQFF
v_call: TRBV7-3; d_call: TRBD2; j_call: TRBJ2-3; clone_size: .; cdr3_nt: TGTGCCAGCAGCTCGACTAGCGGGTACACAGATACGCAGTATTTT; cdr3_aa: CASSSTSGYTDTQYF
v_call: TRBV5-6; d_call: .; j_call: TRBJ2-5; clone_size: .; cdr3_nt: TGTGCCAGCAGCTTAGAAACCCAGTACTTC; cdr3_aa: CASSLETQYF
v_call: TRBV4-2; d_call: .; j_call: TRBJ1-4; clone_size: .; cdr3_nt: TGTGCCAGCAGCCAAGATGCAACTAATGAAAAACTGTTTTTT; cdr3_aa: CASSQDATNEKLFF
v_call: TRBV2; d_call: .; j_call: TRBJ1-1; clone_size: .; cdr3_nt: TGTGCCAGCTACAGGGAAACGAACACTGAAGCTTTCTTT; cdr3_aa: CASYRETNTEAFF
v_call: TRBV18; d_call: TRBD2; j_call: TRBJ2-3; clone_size: once; cdr3_nt: TGTGCCAGCTCACAGAACCTAGCGGGGGGGCGAGGAGATACGCAGTATTTT; cdr3_aa: CASSQNLAGGRGDTQYF